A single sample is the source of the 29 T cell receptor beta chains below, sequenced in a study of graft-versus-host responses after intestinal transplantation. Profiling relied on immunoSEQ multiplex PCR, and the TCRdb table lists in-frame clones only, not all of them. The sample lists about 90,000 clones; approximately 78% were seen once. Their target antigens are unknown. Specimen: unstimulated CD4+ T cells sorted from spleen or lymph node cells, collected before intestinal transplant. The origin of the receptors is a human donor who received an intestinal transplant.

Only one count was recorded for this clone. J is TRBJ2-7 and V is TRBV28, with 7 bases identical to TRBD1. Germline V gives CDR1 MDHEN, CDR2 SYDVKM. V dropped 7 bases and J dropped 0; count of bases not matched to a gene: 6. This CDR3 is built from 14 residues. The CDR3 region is CASNTRDSSYEQYF. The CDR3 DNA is TGTGCCAGCAACACCCGGGACAGCTCCTACGAGCAGTACTTC.

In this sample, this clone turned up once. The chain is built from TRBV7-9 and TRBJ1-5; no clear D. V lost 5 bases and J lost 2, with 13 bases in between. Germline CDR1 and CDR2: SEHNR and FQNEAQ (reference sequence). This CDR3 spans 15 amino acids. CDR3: CASSRGNMGNQPQHF. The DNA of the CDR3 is TGTGCCAGCAGCCGTGGCAATATGGGCAATCAGCCCCAGCATTTT.

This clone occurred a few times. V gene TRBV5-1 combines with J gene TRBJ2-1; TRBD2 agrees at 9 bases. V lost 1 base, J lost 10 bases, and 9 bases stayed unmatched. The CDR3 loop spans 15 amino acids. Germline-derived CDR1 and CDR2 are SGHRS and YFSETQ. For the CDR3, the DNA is TGCGCCAGCAGCTTGAGGGCTAGCGGGACTAGCGAGCAGTTCTTC. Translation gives CASSLRASGTSEQFF. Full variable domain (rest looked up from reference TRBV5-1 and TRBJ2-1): KAGVTQTPRYLIKTRGQQVTLSCSPISGHRSVSWYQQTPGQGLQFLFEYFSETQRNKGNFPGRFSGRQFSNSRSEMNVSTLELGDSALYLCASSLRASGTSEQFFGPGTRLTVL.

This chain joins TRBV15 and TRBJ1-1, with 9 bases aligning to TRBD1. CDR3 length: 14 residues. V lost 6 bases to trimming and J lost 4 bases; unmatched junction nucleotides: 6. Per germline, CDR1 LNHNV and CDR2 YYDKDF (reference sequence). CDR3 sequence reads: CATSRDRETTEAFF. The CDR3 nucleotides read TGTGCCACCAGTAGGGACAGGGAGACCACTGAAGCTTTCTTT.

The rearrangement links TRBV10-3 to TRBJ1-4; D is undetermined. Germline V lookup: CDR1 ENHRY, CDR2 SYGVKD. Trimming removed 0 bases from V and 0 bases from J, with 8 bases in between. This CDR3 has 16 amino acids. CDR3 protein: CAISESPSSTNEKLFF. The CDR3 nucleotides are TGTGCCATCAGTGAGTCGCCGAGTTCAACTAATGAAAAACTGTTTTTT.

The CDR3: CASSGGTSGGLYNEQFF. The DNA of the CDR3 is TGTGCCAGCAGCGGAGGGACTAGCGGGGGACTATACAATGAGCAGTTCTTC. The V and J genes are TRBV9 and TRBJ2-1; TRBD2 aligns across 14 bases. Germline loops: CDR1 SGDLS, CDR2 YYNGEE. V trimming: 3 bases; J trimming: 4 bases; junction bases outside the gene matches: 6. The CDR3 has 17 amino acids.

CDR3 DNA sequence: TGTGCCAGCAGCGTAGAAGGGGCAGGGTATACAGATACGCAGTATTTT. Translating gives CASSVEGAGYTDTQYF. The genes are TRBV9 and TRBJ2-3; maybe TRBD1 (5 bases). The germline V gene has CDR1 SGDLS and CDR2 YYNGEE. CDR3 length: 16 amino acids. Trimming took off 0 bases at V and 3 bases at J, with 14 bases between the two ends.

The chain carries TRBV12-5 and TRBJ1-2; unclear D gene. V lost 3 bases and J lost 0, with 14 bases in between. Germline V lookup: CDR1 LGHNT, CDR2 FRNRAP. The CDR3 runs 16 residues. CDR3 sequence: CASGFTLEGTNYGYTF. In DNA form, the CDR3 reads TGTGCTAGTGGTTTCACTTTGGAGGGTACTAACTATGGCTACACCTTC.

This CDR3 reads CASSAGSGNTGELFF. DNA of the CDR3: TGTGCCAGCAGCGCTGGTAGCGGTAACACCGGGGAGCTGTTTTTT. This chain uses TRBV5-6 with TRBJ2-2, with D tentatively TRBD2 (6 bases). The germline V gene encodes CDR1 SGHDT and CDR2 YYEEEE. Trimming pared 4 bases from V and 2 bases from J, leaving 12 bases between. The CDR3 contains 15 residues.

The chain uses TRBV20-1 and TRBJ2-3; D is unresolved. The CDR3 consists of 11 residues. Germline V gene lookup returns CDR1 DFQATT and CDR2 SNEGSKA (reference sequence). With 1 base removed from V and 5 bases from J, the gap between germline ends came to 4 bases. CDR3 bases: TGCAGTGCTAGAGGCGGAGATACGCAGTATTTT. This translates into CSARGGDTQYF.

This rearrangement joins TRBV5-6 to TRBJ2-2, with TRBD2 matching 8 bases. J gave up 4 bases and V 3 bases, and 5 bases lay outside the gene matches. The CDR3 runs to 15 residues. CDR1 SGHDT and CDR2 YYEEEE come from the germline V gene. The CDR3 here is CASSWDGRGTGELFF. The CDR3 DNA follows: TGTGCCAGCAGCTGGGACGGGAGGGGCACCGGGGAGCTGTTTTTT.

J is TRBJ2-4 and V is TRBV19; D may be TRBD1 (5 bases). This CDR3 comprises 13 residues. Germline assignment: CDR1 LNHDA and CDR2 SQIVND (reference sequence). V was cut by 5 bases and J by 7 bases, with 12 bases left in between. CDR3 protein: CASSGAGANIQYF. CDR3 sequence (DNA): TGTGCCAGTAGTGGGGCAGGAGCCAACATTCAGTACTTC.

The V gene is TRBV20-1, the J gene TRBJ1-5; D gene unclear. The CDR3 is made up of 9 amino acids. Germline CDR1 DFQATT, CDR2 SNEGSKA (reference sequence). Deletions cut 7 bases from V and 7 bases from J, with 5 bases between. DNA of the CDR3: TGCAGTGGGGCCCAGCCCCAGCATTTT. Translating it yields CSGAQPQHF.

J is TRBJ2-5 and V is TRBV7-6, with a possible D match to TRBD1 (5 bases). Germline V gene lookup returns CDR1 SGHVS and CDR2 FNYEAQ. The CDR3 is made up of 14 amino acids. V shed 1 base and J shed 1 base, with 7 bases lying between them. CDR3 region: CASSLVRGQETQYF. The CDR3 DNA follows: TGTGCCAGCAGCTTAGTAAGGGGCCAAGAGACCCAGTACTTC. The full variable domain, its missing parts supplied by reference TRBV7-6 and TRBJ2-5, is GAGVSQSPRYKVTKRGQDVALRCDPISGHVSLYWYRQALGQGPEFLTYFNYEAQQDKSGLPNDRFSAERPEGSISTLTIQRTEQRDSAMYRCASSLVRGQETQYFGPGTRLLVL.

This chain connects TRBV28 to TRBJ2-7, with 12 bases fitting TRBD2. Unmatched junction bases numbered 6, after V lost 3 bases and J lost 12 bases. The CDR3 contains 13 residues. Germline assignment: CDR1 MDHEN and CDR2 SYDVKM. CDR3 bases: TGTGCCAGCAGTTTGCTAGCGGGAGGGGGGCCGTACTTC. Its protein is CASSLLAGGGPYF.

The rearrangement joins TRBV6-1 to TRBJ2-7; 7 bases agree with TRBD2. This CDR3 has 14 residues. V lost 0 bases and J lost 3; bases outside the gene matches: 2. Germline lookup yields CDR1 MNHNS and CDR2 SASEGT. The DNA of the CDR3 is TGTGCCAGCAGTGAAGCGGGCGGGGGCTACGAGCAGTACTTC. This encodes CASSEAGGGYEQYF.

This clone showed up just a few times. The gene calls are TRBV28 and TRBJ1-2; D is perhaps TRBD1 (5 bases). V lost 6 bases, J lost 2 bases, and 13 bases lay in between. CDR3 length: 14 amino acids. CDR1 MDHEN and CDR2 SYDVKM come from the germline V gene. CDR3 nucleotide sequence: TGTGCCAGCAGCCGGGGGGACCGCAACTATGGCTACACCTTC. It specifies CASSRGDRNYGYTF.

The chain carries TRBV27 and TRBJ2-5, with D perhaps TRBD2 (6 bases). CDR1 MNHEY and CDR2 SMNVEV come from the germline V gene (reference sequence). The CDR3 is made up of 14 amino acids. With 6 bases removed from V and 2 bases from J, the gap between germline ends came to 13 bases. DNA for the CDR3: TGTGCCAGCAGGCCGGGGGTTCGGCAAGAGACCCAGTACTTC. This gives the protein CASRPGVRQETQYF.

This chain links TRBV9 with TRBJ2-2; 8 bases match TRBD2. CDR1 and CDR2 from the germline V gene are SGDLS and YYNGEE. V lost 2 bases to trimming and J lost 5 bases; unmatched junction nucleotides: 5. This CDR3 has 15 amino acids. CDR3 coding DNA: TGTGCCAGCAGCGTTCAACTAGCGGAAACCGGGGAGCTGTTTTTT. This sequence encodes CASSVQLAETGELFF. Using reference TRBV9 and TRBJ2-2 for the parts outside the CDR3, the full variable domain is DSGVTQTPKHLITATGQRVTLRCSPRSGDLSVYWYQQSLDQGLQFLIQYYNGEERAKGNILERFSAQQFPDLHSELNLSSLELGDSALYFCASSVQLAETGELFFGEGSRLTVL.

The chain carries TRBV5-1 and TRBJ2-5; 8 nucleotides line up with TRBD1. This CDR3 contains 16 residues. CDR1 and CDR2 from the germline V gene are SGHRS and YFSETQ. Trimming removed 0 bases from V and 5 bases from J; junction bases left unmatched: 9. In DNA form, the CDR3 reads TGCGCCAGCAGCTTGGGTGTCCAGGGGGCGAGGGAGACCCAGTACTTC. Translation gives CASSLGVQGARETQYF.

The CDR3 DNA reads TGTGCCAGCAGTCGCGACTCTGGGGCCAACGTCCTGACTTTC. This encodes CASSRDSGANVLTF. The rearrangement joins TRBV6-5 to TRBJ2-6; no clear D gene. Trimming shortened V by 5 bases and J by 0 bases, and 5 bases separated the two germline ends. Germline V gene data show CDR1 as MNHEY and CDR2 as SVGAGI. This CDR3 has 14 amino acids.

CDR3 nucleotides: TGTGCCAGCACGCCAAGGTCGGGCTCGGGGGAGACCCAGTACTTC. This codes for CASTPRSGSGETQYF. The chain combines TRBV18 with TRBJ2-5; perhaps TRBD2 as D (5 bases). Between the trimmed V and J ends, which lost 8 bases and 5 bases, there was a span of 21 bases. The CDR3 extends over 15 amino acids. Germline lookup yields CDR1 KGHSH and CDR2 LQKENI.

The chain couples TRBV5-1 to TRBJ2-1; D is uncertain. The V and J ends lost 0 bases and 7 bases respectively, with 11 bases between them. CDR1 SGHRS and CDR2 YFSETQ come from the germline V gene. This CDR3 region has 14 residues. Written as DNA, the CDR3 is TGCGCCAGCAGCTTGGACGCGCTCCGAAATGAGCAGTTCTTC. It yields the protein CASSLDALRNEQFF.

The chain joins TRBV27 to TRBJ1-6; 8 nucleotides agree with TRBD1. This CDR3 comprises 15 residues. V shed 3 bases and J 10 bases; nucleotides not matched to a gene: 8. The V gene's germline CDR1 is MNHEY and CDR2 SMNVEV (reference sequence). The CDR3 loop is CASSLSDRGRSPLHF. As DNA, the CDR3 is TGTGCCAGCAGTTTGAGTGACAGGGGAAGATCACCCCTCCACTTT.

CDR3 in amino acids: CASSRTGDYEQYF. The CDR3 region has the DNA TGTGCCAGTAGCCGGACAGGGGACTACGAGCAGTACTTC. The chain joins TRBV19 to TRBJ2-7; 9 bases align to TRBD1. V gave up 6 bases and J gave up 3 bases; unmatched junction bases: 3. Germline assignment: CDR1 LNHDA and CDR2 SQIVND (reference sequence). The CDR3 extends over 13 amino acids.

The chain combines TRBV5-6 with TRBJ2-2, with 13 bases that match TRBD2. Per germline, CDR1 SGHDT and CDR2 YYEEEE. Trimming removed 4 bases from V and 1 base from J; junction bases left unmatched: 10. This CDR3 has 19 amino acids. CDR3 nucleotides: TGTGCCAGCAGCCTCCCCCCGGGACTAGCGGGGCTGAACACCGGGGAGCTGTTTTTT. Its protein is CASSLPPGLAGLNTGELFF.

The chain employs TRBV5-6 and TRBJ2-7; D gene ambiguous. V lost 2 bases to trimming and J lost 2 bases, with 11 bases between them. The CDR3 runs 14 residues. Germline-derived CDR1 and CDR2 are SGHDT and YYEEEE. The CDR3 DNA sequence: TGTGCCAGCAGCTTCGGCACCACTACCTACGAGCAGTACTTC. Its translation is CASSFGTTTYEQYF.

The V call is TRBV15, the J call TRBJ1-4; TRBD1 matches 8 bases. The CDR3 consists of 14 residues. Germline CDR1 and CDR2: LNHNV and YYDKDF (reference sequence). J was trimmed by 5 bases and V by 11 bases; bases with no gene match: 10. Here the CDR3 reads CAASKDRANEKLFF. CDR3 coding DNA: TGTGCCGCCTCTAAGGACAGGGCAAATGAAAAACTGTTTTTT.

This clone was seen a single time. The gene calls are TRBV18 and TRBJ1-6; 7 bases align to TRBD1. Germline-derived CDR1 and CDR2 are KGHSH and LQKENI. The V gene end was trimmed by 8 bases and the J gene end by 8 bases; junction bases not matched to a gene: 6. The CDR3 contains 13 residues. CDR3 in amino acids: CASAFDRDSPLHF. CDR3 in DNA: TGTGCCAGCGCTTTCGACAGGGATTCACCCCTCCACTTT.